Shown below are 18 T cell receptor beta chains from a single sample sequenced in a study of technical replicates of blood from a few donors. Only in-frame clones appear in the TCRdb table, and some are missing; sequencing was by immunoSEQ multiplex PCR. The sample has more than 70,000 clones, around 97% seen once; the top ten hold around 0.22%. Sequencing input: T cells isolated from PBMCs. These receptor sequences come from a human donor in good health.

This sequence joins TRBV5-1 and TRBJ2-5; unclear D gene. Trimming took 4 bases from V and 0 from J, leaving 7 bases between them. The CDR3 covers 13 residues. CDR1 and CDR2 from the germline V gene are SGHRS and YFSETQ. This chain's CDR3 is CASSLTYQETQYF. CDR3 coding DNA: TGCGCCAGCAGCCTAACGTACCAAGAGACCCAGTACTTC.

The CDR3, as DNA: TGCGCCAGCAGCCAAGATTCAAGGGACAGACCATACAATGAGCAGTTCTTC. Translated: CASSQDSRDRPYNEQFF. The rearrangement links TRBV4-1 to TRBJ2-1; 7 bases match TRBD1. CDR3 length: 17 amino acids. V dropped 0 bases and J dropped 4; count of bases not matched to a gene: 9. Germline V gene lookup returns CDR1 MGHRA and CDR2 YSYEKL.

The rearrangement links TRBV30 to TRBJ2-7; 10 nucleotides agree with TRBD1. The CDR3 loop spans 17 amino acids. From germline, CDR1 is GTSNPN and CDR2 SVGIG (reference sequence). V trimming: 2 bases; J trimming: 5 bases; junction bases outside the gene matches: 15. CDR3: CAWSRRGKTGGDDEQYF. The DNA of the CDR3 is TGTGCCTGGAGTCGCAGGGGTAAGACAGGGGGCGACGACGAGCAGTACTTC.

This chain connects TRBV7-2 to TRBJ2-7; 8 positions agree with TRBD1. Per germline, CDR1 SGHTA and CDR2 FQGNSA. With V trimmed by 5 bases and J by 1 base, 7 bases remained unmatched. The CDR3 sequence is 15 residues long. DNA for the CDR3: TGTGCCAGCAGCCTGGGGACAGGATTATCCTACGAGCAGTACTTC. Its translation: CASSLGTGLSYEQYF.

CDR3 nucleotide sequence: TGTGCCAGCAAGAGTGCTTCAAGCTCCTACAATGAGCAGTTCTTC. It specifies CASKSASSSYNEQFF. The chain carries TRBV2 and TRBJ2-1, with no clear D. Germline V lookup: CDR1 SNHLY, CDR2 FYNNEI. V lost 7 bases, J lost 0 bases, and 13 bases lay in between. This CDR3 contains 15 residues.

The rearrangement joins TRBV2 to TRBJ1-3; maybe TRBD1 (5 bases). There are 16 residues in the CDR3. CDR1 is SNHLY, CDR2 FYNNEI, per germline. V was clipped by 3 bases and J by 0 bases, with 12 bases between them. The CDR3 bases are TGTGCCAGCAGTGAGCAGGGAGGGAGCTCTGGAAACACCATATATTTT. Its translation: CASSEQGGSSGNTIYF.

The gene calls are TRBV9 and TRBJ2-7; no reliable D call. Germline-derived CDR1 and CDR2 are SGDLS and YYNGEE. V lost 3 bases and J 3 bases, leaving 7 bases between the germline ends. This CDR3 has 12 residues. In DNA form, the CDR3 reads TGTGCCAGCAGCGGTACGAGCTACGAGCAGTACTTC. This gives the protein CASSGTSYEQYF.

The chain is built from TRBV5-1 and TRBJ2-3; possibly TRBD2 for D (5 bases). The length of the CDR3 is 15 residues. V was clipped by 0 bases and J by 3 bases, with 11 bases between them. Per germline, CDR1 SGHRS and CDR2 YFSETQ. The CDR3 DNA reads TGCGCCAGCAGCTTGGCCGTTACTAGAACAGATACGCAGTATTTT. It yields the protein CASSLAVTRTDTQYF.

This chain links TRBV27 with TRBJ2-7; 12 bases align to TRBD2. Looked up from germline, CDR1 is MNHEY and CDR2 is SMNVEV (reference sequence). The V segment lost 6 bases and the J segment 2 bases; nucleotides outside the gene matches: 8. The CDR3 is 16 amino acids. The CDR3 region is CASRHPGLAGTYEQYF. CDR3 bases: TGTGCCAGCAGACACCCCGGACTAGCGGGGACCTACGAGCAGTACTTC.

This sequence joins TRBV7-2 and TRBJ2-7, with D perhaps TRBD2 (6 bases). The CDR3 covers 15 residues. V lost 2 bases, J lost 5 bases, and 16 bases lay in between. Germline CDR1 SGHTA, CDR2 FQGNSA. This CDR3 is CASSLRGGGGNEQYF. The CDR3 nucleotides are TGTGCCAGCAGCTTAAGAGGCGGCGGCGGGAACGAGCAGTACTTC.

The chain has TRBV28 and TRBJ2-7; D is possibly TRBD2 (5 bases). The CDR3 consists of 14 residues. Germline V gene sequence: CDR1 MDHEN, CDR2 SYDVKM. Trimming cost V 6 bases and J 2 bases, with 14 bases left between them. The CDR3 DNA reads TGTGCCAGCAGCTCGGATAGCGTAGCCTACGAGCAGTACTTC. Translation gives CASSSDSVAYEQYF.

The chain carries TRBV7-9 and TRBJ2-5; D not resolved. Trimming took off 2 bases at V and 2 bases at J, with 6 bases between the two ends. Germline V gene sequence: CDR1 SEHNR, CDR2 FQNEAQ (reference sequence). This CDR3 is built from 13 residues. The chain's CDR3 is CASSLPPQETQYF. In DNA, the CDR3 is TGTGCCAGCAGCTTACCCCCACAAGAGACCCAGTACTTC.

This rearrangement joins TRBV29-1 to TRBJ1-3, with a weak D call TRBD1 (5 bases). The CDR3 contains 13 residues. Germline CDR1 is SQVTM and CDR2 is ANQGSEA. V was trimmed by 4 bases and J by 3 bases, leaving 10 bases between them. CDR3 protein: CSVGSGYGNTIYF. The CDR3 coding sequence is TGCAGCGTTGGGTCAGGGTATGGAAACACCATATATTTT.

The V and J genes are TRBV18 and TRBJ2-5; the D gene is possibly TRBD2 (6 bases). Trimming pared 3 bases from V and 2 bases from J, leaving 10 bases between. This CDR3 comprises 14 residues. Germline assignment: CDR1 KGHSH and CDR2 LQKENI. The CDR3 sequence is CASSPTGGQETQYF. CDR3 in DNA: TGTGCCAGCTCACCCACCGGGGGACAAGAGACCCAGTACTTC.

The chain couples TRBV5-1 to TRBJ2-5, with 9 bases that match TRBD2. With 2 bases clipped from V and 2 bases from J, the junction kept 10 bases outside the gene matches. Germline V gives CDR1 SGHRS, CDR2 YFSETQ. The CDR3 is made up of 17 amino acids. This CDR3 reads CASSLLAGLRGQETQYF. CDR3 in DNA: TGCGCCAGCAGCTTACTAGCGGGCCTTCGGGGGCAAGAGACCCAGTACTTC.

The CDR3 DNA sequence: TGTGCCAGTGCGACAGGGTCGAACACTGAAGCTTTCTTT. Protein: CASATGSNTEAFF. This chain uses TRBV19 with TRBJ1-1, with 7 positions matching TRBD1. CDR1 LNHDA and CDR2 SQIVND come from the germline V gene (reference sequence). CDR3 length: 13 residues. V shed 8 bases and J 1 base; nucleotides not matched to a gene: 4.

The V gene is TRBV15, the J gene TRBJ2-7, with a tentative D call TRBD2 (6 bases). The ends were cut back, 1 base at V and 1 base at J, with 11 bases in the middle. Germline V gene sequence: CDR1 LNHNV, CDR2 YYDKDF (reference sequence). This CDR3 is built from 15 residues. CDR3 amino acids: CATSRVKGGSYEQYF. Here the CDR3 DNA reads TGTGCCACCAGCAGAGTAAAAGGAGGGTCCTACGAGCAGTACTTC.

The chain uses TRBV4-1 and TRBJ1-2; a weak D match, TRBD1 (6 bases). Germline assignment: CDR1 MGHRA and CDR2 YSYEKL. V lost 0 bases and J 4 bases, leaving 15 bases between the germline ends. The CDR3 has 16 residues. CDR3: CASSQDEGGNFYGYTF. In nucleotides, the CDR3 is TGCGCCAGCAGCCAAGACGAAGGGGGAAACTTCTATGGCTACACCTTC.